The rows below give T cell receptor beta chains drawn from one sample of a study of cytomegalovirus exposure and HLA in healthy donors. Profiled with immunoSEQ multiplex PCR; TCRdb holds only in-frame clones, not every one. The data contain roughly 120,000 clones, 77% of them seen just once; the ten biggest clones take up 3.7%. The sample comprised PBMCs. The receptors derive from a human donor in good health. Both conserved end residues are trimmed from each CDR3.

v_call cdr3_aa
TRBV18 ASSPGTGEADIQY
TRBV28 ASKWGRTGQERVNRDEQF
TRBV5-8 ASTQRGRAALNTGELF
TRBV14 ASSPTVTNEKLF
TRBV18 ASSLNGAGPTGELF
TRBV18 ASSPQSGYEQY
TRBV7-9 ASSLTTGQETQY
TRBV6-1 ASSEARTTISYEQY
TRBV10-1 ASSSGLAKGPADTQY
TRBV7-2 ASSVPPGSGYT
TRBV5-1 ASSLTSGDEQF
TRBV11-1 ASSLSLRAGNTEAF
TRBV19 ASQGQGNWETQY
TRBV5-1 ASSPAGTLYSYEQY
TRBV4-1 ASSPLQGAMGETQY
TRBV9 ASSVDGGRPHEQY
TRBV6-6 ASRGTSGNTGELF
TRBV5-6 ASSSEGGLAGSNTGELF
TRBV5-1 ASNQREVSFGTDTQY
TRBV6-5 ASRVRDGLTDTQY
TRBV28 ASRGGDRVYEQY
TRBV7-2 ASSTSGTGEGQPQH
TRBV10-3 AISEAGGTEAF
TRBV19 ASSPSGGWFYEQY
TRBV7-6 ASSLGGGTYNEQF
TRBV11-2 ASSPAQRLAGHQETQY
TRBV27 ASRELSGRALF
TRBV5-1 ASTTQTGSSSGANVLT
TRBV29-1 SVEVFGTGDEQY
TRBV5-6 ASSWDRGTSNYEQY
TRBV5-1 ASSRDRANEQF
TRBV11-2 ATPRDTGINTGELF
TRBV4-1 ASSPGGQVLSGANVLT
TRBV11-1 ASSFQRERGNEQF
TRBV6-5 ASSYGTVKNQETQY
TRBV15 ATSRGGKLAGVIGELF
TRBV6-5 ASRAGYNYGYT
TRBV7-8 ASSRMQVTGELF
TRBV9 ASSVAKPTDTQY
TRBV10-2 ASRTHSGSYEQY
TRBV27 ASTLAGGQEQY
TRBV29-1 SVERGDRSPPYT
TRBV28 ASSLRASGSSTDTQY
TRBV10-1 ASSAGTSGTDTQY
TRBV19 ASSYEGGDEQF
TRBV28 ASSNRVSTGYT
TRBV14 ASSAGTDTGELF
TRBV5-1 ASSRGDSNTGELF
TRBV7-8 ASSLAIPSSGASYEQY
TRBV28 ASSSSGTGHNYEQY
TRBV19 ASSPIGQGPY
TRBV7-2 ASSLTRGNQPQH
TRBV19 ASQKEAARVTDTQY
TRBV4-1 ASSQPRSGRSYNEQF
TRBV9 AKTPSGAPGTGELF
TRBV6-1 ASTTGTGGSGYT
TRBV7-6 ASSPVGGAGQPQH
TRBV7-2 ASSLYAGGLRTDTQY
TRBV21-1 ASSTRQGRNIQY